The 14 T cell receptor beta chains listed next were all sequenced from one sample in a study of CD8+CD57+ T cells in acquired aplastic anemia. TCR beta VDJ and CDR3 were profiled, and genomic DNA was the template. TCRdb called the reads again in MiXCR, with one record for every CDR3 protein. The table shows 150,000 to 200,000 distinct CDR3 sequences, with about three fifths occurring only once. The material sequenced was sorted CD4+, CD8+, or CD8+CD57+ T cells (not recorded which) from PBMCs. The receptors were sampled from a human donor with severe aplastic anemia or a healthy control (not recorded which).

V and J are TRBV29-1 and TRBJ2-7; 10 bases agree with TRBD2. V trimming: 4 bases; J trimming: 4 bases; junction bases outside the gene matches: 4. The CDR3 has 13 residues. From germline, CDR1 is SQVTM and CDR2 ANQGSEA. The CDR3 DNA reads TGCAGCGTTGGAGGTAGCGGGAGGTACGAGCAGTACTTC. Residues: CSVGGSGRYEQYF.

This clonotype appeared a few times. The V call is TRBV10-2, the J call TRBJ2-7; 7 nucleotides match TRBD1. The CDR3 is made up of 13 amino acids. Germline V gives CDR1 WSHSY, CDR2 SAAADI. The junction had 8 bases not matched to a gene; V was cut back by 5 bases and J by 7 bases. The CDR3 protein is CASSPGQTTEQYF. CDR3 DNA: TGCGCCAGCAGTCCGGGACAGACAACTGAGCAGTACTTC.

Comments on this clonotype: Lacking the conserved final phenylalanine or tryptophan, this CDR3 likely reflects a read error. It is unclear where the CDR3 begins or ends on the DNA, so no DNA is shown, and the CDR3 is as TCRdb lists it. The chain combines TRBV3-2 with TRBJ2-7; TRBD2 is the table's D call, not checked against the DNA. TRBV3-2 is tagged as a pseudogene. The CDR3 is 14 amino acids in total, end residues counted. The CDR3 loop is CASVGTSAIYEQYL.

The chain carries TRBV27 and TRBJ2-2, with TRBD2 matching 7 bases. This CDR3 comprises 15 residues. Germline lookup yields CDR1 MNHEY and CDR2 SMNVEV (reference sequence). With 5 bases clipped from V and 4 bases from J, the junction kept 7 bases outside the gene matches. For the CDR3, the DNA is TGTGCCAGCAGTCTGGGGACTAAAGGCACCGGGGAGCTGTTTTTT. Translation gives CASSLGTKGTGELFF.

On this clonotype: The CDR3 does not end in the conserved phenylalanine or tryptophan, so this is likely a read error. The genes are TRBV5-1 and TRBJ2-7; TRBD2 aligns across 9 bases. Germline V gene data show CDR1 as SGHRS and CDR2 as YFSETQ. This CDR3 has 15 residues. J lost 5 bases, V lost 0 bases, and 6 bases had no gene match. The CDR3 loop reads CASSLVPSGVNEQYC. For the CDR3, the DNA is TGCGCCAGCAGCTTGGTACCTAGCGGGGTCAACGAGCAGTACTGC.

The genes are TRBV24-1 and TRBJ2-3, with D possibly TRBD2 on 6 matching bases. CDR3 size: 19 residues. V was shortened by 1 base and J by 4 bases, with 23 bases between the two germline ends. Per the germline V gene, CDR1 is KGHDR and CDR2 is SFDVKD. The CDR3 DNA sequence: TGTGCCACCAGTGATTTCGCGCTACCAACACGGGAGCTGTCAGATACGCAGTATTTT. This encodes CATSDFALPTRELSDTQYF.

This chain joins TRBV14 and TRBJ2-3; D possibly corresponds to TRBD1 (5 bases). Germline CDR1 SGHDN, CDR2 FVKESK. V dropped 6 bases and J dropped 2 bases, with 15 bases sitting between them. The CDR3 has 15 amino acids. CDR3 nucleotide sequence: TGTGCCAGCAGTTTCAAGCCTGGGGCCACAGATACGCAGTATTTT. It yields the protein CASSFKPGATDTQYF.

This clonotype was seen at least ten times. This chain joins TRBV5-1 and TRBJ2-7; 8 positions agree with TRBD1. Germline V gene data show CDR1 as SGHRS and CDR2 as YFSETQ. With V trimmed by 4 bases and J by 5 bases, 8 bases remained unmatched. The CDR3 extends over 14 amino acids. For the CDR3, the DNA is TGCGCCAGCAGCCGGGTAGGACAGGGTGACGAGCAGTACTTC. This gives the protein CASSRVGQGDEQYF.

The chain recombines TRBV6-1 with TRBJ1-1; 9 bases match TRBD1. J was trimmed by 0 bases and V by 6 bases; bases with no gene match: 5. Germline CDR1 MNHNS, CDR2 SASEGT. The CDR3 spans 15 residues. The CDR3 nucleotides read TGTGCCAGCAGCAGCGGACAGGGGATGAACACTGAAGCTTTCTTT. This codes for CASSSGQGMNTEAFF.

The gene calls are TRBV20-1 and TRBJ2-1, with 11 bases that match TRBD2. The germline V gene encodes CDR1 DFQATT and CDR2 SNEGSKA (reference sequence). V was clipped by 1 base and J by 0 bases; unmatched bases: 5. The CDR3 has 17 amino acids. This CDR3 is CSARGGSGGGSYNEQFF. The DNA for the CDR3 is TGCAGTGCTAGAGGAGGTAGCGGGGGGGGCTCCTACAATGAGCAGTTCTTC.

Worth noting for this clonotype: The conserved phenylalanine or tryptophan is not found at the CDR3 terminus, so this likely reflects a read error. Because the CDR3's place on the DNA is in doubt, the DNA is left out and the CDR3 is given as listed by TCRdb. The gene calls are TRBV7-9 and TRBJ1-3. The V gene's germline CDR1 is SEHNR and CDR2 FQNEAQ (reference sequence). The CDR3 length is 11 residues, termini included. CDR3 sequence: CASSLGLGKLA.

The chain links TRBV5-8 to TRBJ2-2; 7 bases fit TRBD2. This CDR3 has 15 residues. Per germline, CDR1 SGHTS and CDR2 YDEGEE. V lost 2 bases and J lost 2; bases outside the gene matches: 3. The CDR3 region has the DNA TGTGCCAGCAGCTTACTAGCGCCCAACACCGGGGAGCTGTTTTTT. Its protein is CASSLLAPNTGELFF.

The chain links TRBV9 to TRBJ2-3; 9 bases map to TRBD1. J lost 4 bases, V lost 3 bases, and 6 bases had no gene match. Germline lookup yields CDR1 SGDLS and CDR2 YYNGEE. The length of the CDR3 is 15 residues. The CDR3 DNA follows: TGTGCCAGCAGCGGATGGACAGGGGAGGCAGATACGCAGTATTTT. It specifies CASSGWTGEADTQYF.

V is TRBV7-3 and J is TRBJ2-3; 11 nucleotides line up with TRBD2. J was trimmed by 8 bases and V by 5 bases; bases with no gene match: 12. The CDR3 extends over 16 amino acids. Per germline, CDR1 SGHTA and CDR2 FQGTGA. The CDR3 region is CASSPLAGGRWTTQYF. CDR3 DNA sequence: TGTGCCAGCAGCCCTTTAGCGGGAGGGCGGTGGACTACGCAGTATTTT.